The source of this TCR beta chain is a study of cytomegalovirus exposure and HLA in healthy donors. Study-level points and caveats: Confirmation was obtained in vitro that a few CMV-associated chains are specific for CMV antigens. The study found most TCR sequences rare, yet found some public TCRs in many donors. The tendency of first-cohort TCR clusters to co-occur in the 110 or so validation repertoires emerged from a later analysis.

V lost 0 bases to trimming and J lost 3 bases; unmatched junction nucleotides: 5. The CDR3 sequence is 16 residues long. Germline assignment: CDR1 SGDLS and CDR2 YYNGEE. This clone was observed a single time. Its antigen is still unknown. Data came from immunoSEQ multiplex PCR; TCRdb stores just in-frame clones and leaves some out. This sample carries 110,000 or so clones, more than 85% of them seen once, and the ten largest clones take roughly 4.4%. The chain combines TRBV9 with TRBJ1-1; TRBD1 matches at 10 bases. Sequencing was performed on PBMCs. This sequence was found in a man in his late teens or twenties in good health and CMV-seropositive. The CDR3 coding sequence is TGTGCCAGCAGCGTAGGGACAGGGGGTTCGTACACTGAAGCTTTCTTT. Protein product: CASSVGTGGSYTEAFF.